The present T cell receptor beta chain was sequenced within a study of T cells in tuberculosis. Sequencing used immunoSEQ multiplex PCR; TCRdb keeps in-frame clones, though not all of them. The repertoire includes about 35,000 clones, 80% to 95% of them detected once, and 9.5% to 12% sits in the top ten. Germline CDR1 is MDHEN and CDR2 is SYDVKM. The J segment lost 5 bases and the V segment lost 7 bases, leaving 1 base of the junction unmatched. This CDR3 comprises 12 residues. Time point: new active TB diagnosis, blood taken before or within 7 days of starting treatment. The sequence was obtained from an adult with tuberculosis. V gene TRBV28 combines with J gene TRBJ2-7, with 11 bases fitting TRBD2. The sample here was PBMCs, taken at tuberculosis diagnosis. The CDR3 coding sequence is TGTGCCAGCAAACTAGCGGGAGACGAGCAGTACTTC. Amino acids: CASKLAGDEQYF.